Following are 18 T cell receptor beta chains from one sample sequenced in a study of cytomegalovirus exposure and HLA in healthy donors. Use of 60 Vbeta and 13 Jbeta primers characterized the PCR. The repertoire was sequenced with immunoSEQ multiplex PCR; TCRdb's copy has only in-frame clones and lacks some. The sample consists of approximately 130,000 clones, about 77% of them appearing once. Sequenced: PBMCs. These receptors came from a man aged 45-60 years in good health and CMV-seronegative.

The rearrangement joins TRBV29-1 to TRBJ2-1, with 10 nucleotides matching TRBD1. Germline-derived CDR1 and CDR2 are SQVTM and ANQGSEA. With 3 bases clipped from V and 9 bases from J, the junction kept 8 bases outside the gene matches. The CDR3 runs to 14 residues. The CDR3 DNA reads TGCAGCGTTGAGAGAGACAGGGGGCTGGGTGAGCAGTTCTTC. Translated: CSVERDRGLGEQFF.

The chain is built from TRBV7-8 and TRBJ2-3; TRBD1 agrees at 7 bases. V shed 5 bases and J 3 bases; nucleotides not matched to a gene: 8. The CDR3 length is 15 residues. Germline V lookup: CDR1 SGHVS, CDR2 FQNEAQ. DNA for the CDR3: TGTGCCAGCAGCCCATTAAGGGGGCCAACAGATACGCAGTATTTT. Translated, it gives CASSPLRGPTDTQYF.

J is TRBJ2-1 and V is TRBV5-1; 10 nucleotides match TRBD2. Germline lookup yields CDR1 SGHRS and CDR2 YFSETQ. CDR3 length: 15 amino acids. With 2 bases clipped from V and 7 bases from J, the junction kept 6 bases outside the gene matches. In DNA, the CDR3 is TGCGCCAGCAGCTTTCCTAGCGGGAGAGTGAATGAGCAGTTCTTC. The encoded protein is CASSFPSGRVNEQFF.

The V call is TRBV4-3, the J call TRBJ1-4; 10 nucleotides agree with TRBD1. The CDR3 totals 15 residues. Trimming removed 3 bases from V and 10 bases from J; junction bases left unmatched: 8. Germline V CDR1 and CDR2: LGHNA, YSLEER. The CDR3 DNA sequence: TGCGCCAGCAGCCAGGAGACAGGGGGCGTAGGAAAACTGTTTTTT. Amino acid sequence: CASSQETGGVGKLFF.

The V call is TRBV4-1, the J call TRBJ1-5; D gene ambiguous. From germline, CDR1 is MGHRA and CDR2 YSYEKL. The ends were cut back, 4 bases at V and 1 base at J, with 11 bases in the middle. The CDR3 is 15 amino acids. Written as DNA, the CDR3 is TGCGCCAGCAGCCCCATCTTGGGCAGCAATCAGCCCCAGCATTTT. This sequence encodes CASSPILGSNQPQHF.

This chain links TRBV6-5 with TRBJ2-5; D ambiguous. CDR1 MNHEY and CDR2 SVGAGI come from the germline V gene. The CDR3 consists of 13 residues. The V and J ends lost 0 bases and 2 bases respectively, with 4 bases between them. In DNA form, the CDR3 reads TGTGCCAGCAGTTACTCGCGGCAAGAGACCCAGTACTTC. This encodes CASSYSRQETQYF.

The chain joins TRBV28 to TRBJ1-1; 12 bases are shared with TRBD1. Per germline, CDR1 MDHEN and CDR2 SYDVKM. Unmatched junction bases numbered 7, after V lost 3 bases and J lost 8 bases. The CDR3 extends over 15 amino acids. The CDR3 reads CASSFSGTGGSEAFF. The CDR3 nucleotides are TGTGCCAGCAGTTTTAGCGGGACAGGGGGCTCGGAAGCTTTCTTT.

J is TRBJ2-1 and V is TRBV2, with 7 bases fitting TRBD2. With 7 bases clipped from V and 4 bases from J, the junction kept 10 bases outside the gene matches. The germline V gene encodes CDR1 SNHLY and CDR2 FYNNEI. The CDR3 is made up of 15 amino acids. CDR3 bases: TGTGCCAGCATGGGCTCTAGCGGACCATACAATGAGCAGTTCTTC. Amino acids: CASMGSSGPYNEQFF. Combining the CDR3 with reference TRBV2 and TRBJ2-1 gives the whole variable domain EPEVTQTPSHQVTQMGQEVILRCVPISNHLYFYWYRQILGQKVEFLVSFYNNEISEKSEIFDDQFSVERPDGSNFTLKIRSTKLEDSAMYFCASMGSSGPYNEQFFGPGTRLTVL.

V is TRBV30 and J is TRBJ1-2; D uncertain. V was clipped by 0 bases and J by 10 bases, with 9 bases between them. The CDR3 has 11 amino acids. Germline V gives CDR1 GTSNPN, CDR2 SVGIG (reference sequence). Written as DNA, the CDR3 is TGTGCCTGGAGTGTACGGGTTAACTACACCTTC. Translation: CAWSVRVNYTF.

The chain couples TRBV28 to TRBJ2-7, with 9 bases fitting TRBD2. Trimming at V came to 1 base and at J to 1 base, leaving 5 bases not matched to a gene. The CDR3 is made up of 16 amino acids. Germline CDR1 reads MDHEN; CDR2 reads SYDVKM. This CDR3 is CASSLSGSGSSYEQYF. Here the CDR3 DNA reads TGTGCCAGCAGTTTATCGGGTAGCGGGAGTTCCTACGAGCAGTACTTC.

The chain uses TRBV15 and TRBJ2-3; TRBD2 aligns across 9 bases. The V and J ends lost 9 bases and 1 base, in that order; junction bases with no gene match: 5. The germline CDR1 and CDR2 sequences are LNHNV and YYDKDF (reference sequence). The CDR3 consists of 14 residues. CDR3 sequence (DNA): TGTGCCACTAGCTGGACTAGCGGCACAGATACGCAGTATTTT. It codes for CATSWTSGTDTQYF.

The gene calls are TRBV11-2 and TRBJ1-2; 11 positions match TRBD1. The CDR3 is made up of 15 amino acids. CDR1 is SGHAT and CDR2 is FQNNGV in the germline V gene. The junction had 8 bases not matched to a gene; V was cut back by 5 bases and J by 6 bases. CDR3 loop: CASSPGQGATNGYTF. The CDR3 DNA reads as TGTGCCAGCAGCCCAGGACAGGGGGCTACGAATGGCTACACCTTC.

The table lists this clone with a few counts. This chain links TRBV5-6 with TRBJ2-1; D is ambiguous. The germline CDR1 and CDR2 sequences are SGHDT and YYEEEE. V gave up 2 bases and J gave up 1 base, with 7 bases separating them. The CDR3 loop spans 14 amino acids. The CDR3 sequence is CASSFPGSYNEQFF. The CDR3 nucleotides read TGTGCCAGCAGCTTTCCAGGATCCTACAATGAGCAGTTCTTC. Combining the CDR3 with reference TRBV5-6 and TRBJ2-1 gives the whole variable domain DAGVTQSPTHLIKTRGQQVTLRCSPKSGHDTVSWYQQALGQGPQFIFQYYEEEERQRGNFPDRFSGHQFPNYSSELNVNALLLGDSALYLCASSFPGSYNEQFFGPGTRLTVL.

The chain joins TRBV11-2 to TRBJ2-7, with 7 bases identical to TRBD2. V trimming: 0 bases; J trimming: 3 bases; junction bases outside the gene matches: 2. Germline V lookup: CDR1 SGHAT, CDR2 FQNNGV. CDR3 length: 14 residues. Written as DNA, the CDR3 is TGTGCCAGCAGCTTAGACCGGACTAGCTACGAGCAGTACTTC. Translated, it gives CASSLDRTSYEQYF.

The chain couples TRBV5-4 to TRBJ1-3, with D possibly matching TRBD1 (6 bases). CDR3 length: 15 residues. V lost 0 bases and J 5 bases, leaving 12 bases between the germline ends. Germline V CDR1 and CDR2: SGHNT, YYREEE (reference sequence). In DNA form, the CDR3 reads TGTGCCAGCAGCTTGGCGTCGCAGGGGAGAAACACCATATATTTT. It yields the protein CASSLASQGRNTIYF.

Concerning this clone: At the DNA level, this CDR3 is encoded by other sequences in the same sample as well. The gene calls are TRBV7-8 and TRBJ2-1; 7 nucleotides align to TRBD2. The CDR3 runs to 16 residues. The V segment lost 5 bases and the J segment 0 bases; nucleotides outside the gene matches: 7. Germline V gives CDR1 SGHVS, CDR2 FQNEAQ. In DNA form, the CDR3 reads TGTGCCAGCAGCCAGACTAGCAGAAGCTCCTACAATGAGCAGTTCTTC. It yields the protein CASSQTSRSSYNEQFF.

This clone was observed a few times. The chain recombines TRBV4-3 with TRBJ1-1; TRBD1 aligns across 7 bases. The junction had 5 bases not matched to a gene; V was cut back by 3 bases and J by 4 bases. This CDR3 region has 14 residues. CDR1 is LGHNA, CDR2 YSLEER, per germline. The CDR3 DNA is TGCGCCAGCAGCCACCAGACAGGGTTCACTGAAGCTTTCTTT. Translated: CASSHQTGFTEAFF.

The V call is TRBV27, the J call TRBJ2-6; 8 bases are a match to TRBD1. V lost 8 bases and J lost 0; bases outside the gene matches: 9. The CDR3 sequence is 17 residues long. CDR1 is MNHEY and CDR2 is SMNVEV in the germline V gene (reference sequence). CDR3 protein: CASGGQGKISGANVLTF. DNA for the CDR3: TGTGCCAGCGGAGGACAGGGCAAGATCTCTGGGGCCAACGTCCTGACTTTC.